There are a few counts of the clone carrying this T cell receptor beta chain. This sample is drawn from a study of T cells after yellow fever vaccination. 5'RACE template switching added a universal primer site and UMIs to TCR cDNA. One entry per CDR3 protein, called by TCRdb with MiXCR from the 5' RACE reads. The profile shows 250,000 to 400,000 distinct CDR3 sequences, 4.1% of them singletons. There are 15 residues in the CDR3. V trimming: 6 bases; J trimming: 2 bases; junction bases outside the gene matches: 9. Germline assignment: CDR1 SQVTM and CDR2 ANQGSEA. The sequence came from a man younger than 30 who received the YFV17D yellow fever vaccine. The source material was PBMCs, sampled 5 days after the yellow fever booster vaccination. The gene calls are TRBV29-1 and TRBJ2-3; 9 positions match TRBD2. CDR3 loop: CSVLPAGGATDTQYF. The DNA of the CDR3 is TGCAGCGTCCTTCCAGCGGGGGGCGCCACAGATACGCAGTATTTT.